The entry that follows covers one TCR beta chain sequence. The data originate from a study of T-cell memory formation after mild COVID-19. About the research overall: Clustering of TCRs was largely donor specific.

In TCRdb, the 5' RACE reads were re-called with MiXCR into one record per CDR3 protein. The sample lists 150,000 to 200,000 distinct CDR3 sequences; 20% to 25% were seen once. CDR3 size: 15 residues. Germline CDR1 reads SGHNT; CDR2 reads YENEEA. Trimming removed 2 bases at V and 4 bases at J, with 11 bases between. This receptor was identified in an adult woman who had mild COVID-19 (a few samples of this study predate the infection). Cell type and time point are not known. V is TRBV11-3 and J is TRBJ2-2; D is perhaps TRBD2 (6 bases). Sequencing used PBMCs or a T cell subset sorted from them (not recorded which). CDR3 protein: CASSLLWDSTGELFF. CDR3 DNA sequence: TGTGCCAGCAGCTTACTCTGGGACTCCACCGGGGAGCTGTTTTTT.